The 5 T cell receptor beta chains in this list originate from one sample, sequenced in a study of beta chain features in type 1 diabetes. The whole isolated RNA underwent reverse transcription, so sequencing captured expressed TCRB transcripts. Measured with immunoSEQ multiplex PCR; TCRdb has only the in-frame clones, and not every one. The sample shows under 800,000 clones, around 15% of them seen only once. The sequencing sample was made of naive CD4+ T cells from blood. The source of these receptors is a man in his late teens or twenties in good health.

CDR3 nucleotides: TGTGCCAGTAGTATCGCCCCTCTAGTCTACTATGGCTACACCTTC. This sequence encodes CASSIAPLVYYGYTF. The rearrangement joins TRBV19 to TRBJ1-2, with D uncertain. Germline CDR1 and CDR2: LNHDA and SQIVND (reference sequence). Deletions cut 3 bases from V and 3 bases from J, with 14 bases between. This CDR3 region has 15 residues. Full variable domain (missing parts from reference TRBV19 and TRBJ1-2): DGGITQSPKYLFRKEGQNVTLSCEQNLNHDAMYWYRQDPGQGLRLIYYSQIVNDFQKGDIAEGYSVSREKKESFPLTVTSAQKNPTAFYLCASSIAPLVYYGYTFGSGTRLTVV.

V gene TRBV5-4 combines with J gene TRBJ1-4, with D perhaps TRBD1 (5 bases). The germline gives CDR1 SGHNT, CDR2 YYREEE (reference sequence). CDR3 length: 13 amino acids. The V end lost 4 bases, the J end lost 5 bases, and 9 bases lay between the germline ends. CDR3 region: CASSRDPNEKLFF. The DNA for the CDR3 is TGTGCCAGCAGCCGGGACCCAAATGAAAAACTGTTTTTT.

This clone was picked up a small number of times. Within the sample, other DNA sequences also encode this same CDR3. The chain employs TRBV28 and TRBJ2-3; 9 bases map to TRBD1. Losses at the gene ends were 5 bases for V and 1 base for J; bases not matched to a gene: 4. The CDR3 sequence is 15 residues long. Germline V lookup: CDR1 MDHEN, CDR2 SYDVKM. The CDR3 here is CASSLQGAGTDTQYF. The DNA for the CDR3 is TGTGCCAGCAGTCTACAGGGGGCCGGCACAGATACGCAGTATTTT.

The chain has TRBV11-2 and TRBJ2-1, with TRBD2 as a possible D gene (5 bases). V was pared by 4 bases and J by 9 bases, with 7 bases between. The length of the CDR3 is 11 residues. Looked up from germline, CDR1 is SGHAT and CDR2 is FQNNGV. The CDR3 DNA reads as TGTGCCAGCAGCTCCCGGGGTGAGCAGTTCTTC. Amino acid sequence: CASSSRGEQFF.

The chain combines TRBV25-1 with TRBJ2-7; D is undetermined. CDR1 is MGHDK and CDR2 is SYGVNS in the germline V gene. Trimming stripped 4 bases from V and 2 bases from J, with 18 bases between. The CDR3 spans 16 residues. CDR3: CASSGKAARRTYEQYF. CDR3 coding DNA: TGTGCCAGCAGTGGGAAGGCCGCGCGAAGGACCTACGAGCAGTACTTC.